This T cell receptor beta chain emerged from a study of technical replicates of blood from a handful of donors (dated by TCRdb to 2016 to 2017). CDR1 and CDR2 were assigned from the germline V gene (reference sequence) as SEHNR and FQNEAQ. The junction shows trimming of 4 bases on V and 0 bases on J, plus 15 bases between the germline ends. The CDR3 contains 16 residues, cysteine and phenylalanine counted. Left in the record is the CDR3 DNA by itself, 48 bases read in frame from the first base. Libraries were made using the immunoSEQ multiplex PCR assay. TCRdb re-hosts the immuneACCESS table, in-frame sequences only. Its copies lack some clones; in the studies checked, an unresolved V gene accounts for under half of them, and the cause for the rest is not known. This sample holds about 100,000 clones; more than 90% were observed only once. The ten largest account for 0.2% to 0.25% of the sample. This clone was seen a single time. Which antigen it targets is not known. Base qualities are not at hand, and no much larger clone is one base apart.

Here the chain combines TRBV7-9 and TRBJ1-1, with TRBD1 perhaps the D gene, on 6 matching bases. Source material: T cells isolated from PBMCs. The source of this sequence is a human donor in good health. The CDR3 amino acid sequence is: CASSSPAGTLNTEAFF. Read as DNA, the sequence is TGTGCCAGCAGCTCCCCTGCCGGGACATTGAACACTGAAGCTTTCTTT.